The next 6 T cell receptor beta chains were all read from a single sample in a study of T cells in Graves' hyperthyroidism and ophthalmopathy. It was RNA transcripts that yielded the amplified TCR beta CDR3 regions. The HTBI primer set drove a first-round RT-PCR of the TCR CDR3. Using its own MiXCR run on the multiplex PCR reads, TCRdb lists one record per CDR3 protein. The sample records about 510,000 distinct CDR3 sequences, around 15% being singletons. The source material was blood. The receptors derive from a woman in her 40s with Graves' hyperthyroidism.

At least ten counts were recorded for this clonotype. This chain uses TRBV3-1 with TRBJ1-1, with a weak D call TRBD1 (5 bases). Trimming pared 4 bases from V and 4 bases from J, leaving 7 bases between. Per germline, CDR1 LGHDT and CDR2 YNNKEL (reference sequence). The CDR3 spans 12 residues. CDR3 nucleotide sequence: TGTGCCAGCAGCCCAGGGATCACTGAAGCTTTCTTT. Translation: CASSPGITEAFF.

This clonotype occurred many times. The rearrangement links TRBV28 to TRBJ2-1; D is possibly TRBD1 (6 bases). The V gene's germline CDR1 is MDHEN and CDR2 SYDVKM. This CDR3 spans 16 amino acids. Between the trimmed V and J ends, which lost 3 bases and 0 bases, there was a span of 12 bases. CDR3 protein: CASSFYTGSSYNEQFF. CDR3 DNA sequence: TGTGCCAGCAGTTTTTATACAGGGAGCTCCTACAATGAGCAGTTCTTC.

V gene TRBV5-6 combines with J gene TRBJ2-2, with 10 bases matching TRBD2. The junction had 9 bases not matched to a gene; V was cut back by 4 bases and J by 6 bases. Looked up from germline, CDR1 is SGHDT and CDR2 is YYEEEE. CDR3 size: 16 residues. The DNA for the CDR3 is TGTGCCAGCAGCGCAGCTAGCGGGAGAGGGGCCGGGGAGCTGTTTTTT. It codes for CASSAASGRGAGELFF.

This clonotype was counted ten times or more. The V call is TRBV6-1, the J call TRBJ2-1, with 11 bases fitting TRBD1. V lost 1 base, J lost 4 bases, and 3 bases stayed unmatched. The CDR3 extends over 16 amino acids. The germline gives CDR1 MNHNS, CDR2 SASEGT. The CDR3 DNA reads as TGTGCCAGCAGTGAAGGGACAGGGGGCGCATACAATGAGCAGTTCTTC. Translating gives CASSEGTGGAYNEQFF.

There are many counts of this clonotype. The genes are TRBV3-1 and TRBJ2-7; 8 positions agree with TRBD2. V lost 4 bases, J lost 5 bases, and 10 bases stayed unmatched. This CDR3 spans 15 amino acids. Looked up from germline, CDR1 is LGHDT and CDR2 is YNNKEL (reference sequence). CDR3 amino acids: CASSLRGRRGNEQYF. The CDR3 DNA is TGTGCCAGCAGCCTTCGCGGGAGGCGGGGGAACGAGCAGTACTTC.

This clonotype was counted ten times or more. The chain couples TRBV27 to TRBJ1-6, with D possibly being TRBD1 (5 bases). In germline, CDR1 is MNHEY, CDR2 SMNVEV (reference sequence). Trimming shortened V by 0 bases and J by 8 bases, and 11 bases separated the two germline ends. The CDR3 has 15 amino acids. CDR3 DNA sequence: TGTGCCAGCAGTTTATCGGAGGGGATCCATTCACCCCTCCACTTT. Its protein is CASSLSEGIHSPLHF.